This T cell receptor (beta chain) was found in a study of cytomegalovirus exposure and HLA in healthy donors (dated by TCRdb to 2015 to 2018). As for the study more broadly: According to an earlier analysis of around 600 of the donors, about 179 million T cells yielded approximately 120 million unique TCR beta sequences and around 280 Gb of sequence data. On average, roughly 240,000 unique TCR beta nucleotide sequences were sequenced per donor among several hundred genotyped donors of the cohort, with 15% to 20% of those sequences being non-productive. In an earlier analysis of 587 of the donors, high-throughput TCR beta sequencing was used to judge whether each TCR beta V gene segment behaved as functional or pseudogenic. The number of donors typed differed by locus, with 629-630 for A, B, C, DRB1 and DQB1, roughly 520 for DQA1, 600 to 610 for DPA1, and roughly 450 for DPB1. The study used immunosequencing to profile the T cell repertoires of around 600 subjects and linked those repertoires to cytomegalovirus serostatus. To predict cytomegalovirus infection status, the study combined high-throughput TCR immunosequencing, statistical association of individual TCRs with disease status, and machine learning. Along with the approximately 700-subject first cohort, a separate validation cohort of over a hundred different subjects was used. HLA typing covered class I and class II loci at four-digit resolution. Of the approximately 400 genotyped donors, approximately 82% fell in the genetic ancestry cluster associated with self-reported Caucasian donors. In a later genetic analysis, genome-wide SNP genotypes for 398 of the 666 donors were used, and that subset was treated as a discovery cohort. Donor age, sex, ethnicity and CMV serostatus were collected together with the repertoire data. A later analysis re-analyzed previously published TCR beta repertoires from approximately 670 donors and added high-resolution HLA genotyping to study TCR occurrence patterns. Approximately 330 gigabases of sequencing data and approximately 91 million unique TCR sequences made up an early release that covered 500 to 650 HLA-typed donors. Rather than drawing on any new phenotypic data, the later analysis identified candidate immune exposures from TCR beta sequences and the way those sequences occurred across donors. The study aimed to test whether cataloging public T cell receptors could reveal signatures of past pathogen exposure. Every repertoire in the discovery cohort had been generated on one and the same sequencing platform. A few DR-DQ haplotypes were handled as single units for association and clustering because linkage in the cohort was strong.

In total, more than 500 healthy bone marrow donors made up the cohort. At the time of sampling, all cohort members were nominally healthy, though unrecorded immune exposures were likely present. The donor was CMV seropositive and was included in the group of 250 to 300 seropositive cohort members. Each donor provided a peripheral blood sample, and peripheral blood mononuclear cells were used for TCR beta sequencing. The Qiagen DNeasy Blood Extraction Kit was used to extract genomic DNA from the blood cell samples. The research as a whole found: The earlier analysis of almost 600 of the donors excluded 15 to 20 rarely observed V segments, including chromosome 9 orphons, because counts were too low. In a later analysis, the rate of TCR association differed among HLA loci, with DRB1 alleles having the most associated TCRs and HLA-C alleles having the fewest. In a later genetic analysis, fewer N-insertions in productive TCRs were reported among donors in an Asian-associated ancestry cluster than the roughly 700-donor mean. A further reported finding was that TCR beta sequences accurately predicted the HLA-A and HLA-B alleles for most subjects in the first cohort. Most TCR sequences were observed very rarely across donors, whereas some public TCRs were present in many individuals. A later analysis found that HLA-associated TCR beta chains were more clonally expanded and had lower generation probabilities than equally common non-associated chains. Strong co-occurrence of HLA alleles, especially DR and DQ, made assigning TCR associations to individual alleles difficult. Because HLA typing was missing for some donors at each locus, association tests included only the typed subset. An earlier analysis of around 500 of the donors showed that most TCR beta V segments appeared in productive rearrangements either about 87% or about 30% of the time, which broadly matched IMGT annotations. In a later analysis, several top co-occurrence clusters were reported to appear linked to parvovirus B19, influenza, CMV and Epstein-Barr virus. Three of the identified cytomegalovirus-associated TCR beta chains were confirmed in vitro to be specific for cytomegalovirus antigens. Linkage disequilibrium might explain the correlated functional status among segregating V segments, but an unknown experimental factor could not be ruled out. Because the 87-base-pair reads could not distinguish some IMGT-functional V segments, including TRBV6-2 and TRBV6-3, those segments were excluded. Cytomegalovirus status was reported to be diagnosed by the classifier with high specificity and sensitivity in both the original and validation cohorts. A later analysis associated 15,000 or so TCR beta sequences with specific HLA alleles at a false discovery rate of 0.05. The presence/absence analyses assumed that sequencing depth was roughly uniform across donors, and that assumption may not be true. A later analysis found that most CMV-associated TCR beta chains appeared HLA-restricted, with HLA associations seemingly driven largely by CMV exposure. In this cohort, only TCR beta chains were sequenced, and detectable features were limited by the absence of alpha or paired-chain data. CMV serostatus was the only immune exposure information available for the cohort. A later genetic analysis associated a missense DCLRE1C variant with V-gene and J-gene trimming of TCR beta chains, and an independent cohort replicated the association. It was suggested by the authors that the approach could potentially be generalized to other disease states and immunological phenotypes. The sequencing pipeline was judged likely to have produced a cluster of highly shared sequence variants as a technical artifact. In the study, about 150 TCR beta chains were listed as associated with cytomegalovirus.

Of note for this clone: The target of this receptor is not known. It has no much larger one-base neighbor in the sample; base qualities were not kept.

Library prep was done by the immunoSEQ multiplex PCR assay. A mixture of 60 forward primers for TCR Vbeta segments and 13 reverse primers for TCR Jbeta segments was used in the multiplex PCR. The CDR3 region of rearranged TCR beta genes was amplified from genomic DNA with a multiplex PCR assay. On the Illumina HiSeq System, the amplified TCR beta libraries were sequenced as 87-base-pair reads. For the original study's pipeline: In a later analysis, some 80 million unique TCR beta chains were counted across the approximately 640 repertoires, and approximately 9.9 million of these chains were shared by at least two donors. A nearest-neighbor algorithm error-corrected the raw reads and collapsed the reads into unique sequences, merging closely related sequences to remove PCR and sequencing errors. CDR3 sequences were aligned to IMGT reference sequences to assign V, D and J gene segments. For a sequence to be retained, a match of at least six nucleotides to both a V gene segment and a J gene segment was required. A rearrangement counted as productive if the CDR3 had no stop codons and remained in frame with V and J, and every other rearrangement counted as non-productive. Following IMGT convention, CDR3 was defined as the stretch from the second conserved V-encoded cysteine up to the conserved J-encoded phenylalanine. The earlier analysis of about 570 of the donors excluded any sequence lacking an unambiguous match to a single V gene segment. An earlier analysis of fewer than 750 of the donors classified V segments as functional when productive rearrangements were above 56.7% and as segregating when the standard deviation between donors was above 5%. A statistical classification framework was developed to diagnose cytomegalovirus status using the catalog of TCR beta chain sequences. A later analysis assigned V and J genes by comparing TCR nucleotide sequences with IMGT/GENE-DB human TR gene sequences. A later analysis assigned CDR3 sequences and most-parsimonious VDJ recombination scenarios with the TCRdist pipeline. In a later analysis, each TCR beta chain was defined by its CDR3 amino acid sequence together with its V-gene family, and reads lacking a unique V-gene family were excluded. As a way to deal with suspected cross-contamination and a sequencing artifact, a later analysis dropped more than 500 nucleotide sequences that were highly shared and had low generation probability. For each public chain, a later analysis derived a clonal expansion index from normalized ranks of inferred template counts within each repertoire. In a later analysis, generation probabilities were computed using a VDJ recombination model fitted to out-of-frame rearrangements, and the results were checked against IGoR. In a later analysis, hypergeometric tests were used to score TCR-TCR, TCR-HLA and TCR-CMV co-occurrence, with a repertoire-size bias correction applied to TCR pairs. In a later analysis, false discovery rates were estimated by permuting HLA or CMV assignments 20 times. In a later analysis, co-occurring TCRs were grouped with DBSCAN, and TCRdist sequence similarity was added when clustering was performed within HLA-allele-positive subsets. For co-occurrence clustering, repertoires with fewer than 30,000 or more than 120,000 public chains were excluded, along with several repertoires with anomalous nucleotide sharing. As stored in TCRdb, this immuneACCESS dataset retains in-frame rearrangements with V and J assigned. A fraction of the clones does not appear; measured against another copy, unresolved V genes explain less than half of the discrepancy, and the remainder lacks a known reason. D and trimming come from the DNA, and the V and J calls and clone size come from that table. This sample comprises under 200,000 clones, around 65% of them detected only once. Less than 3.5% of the sample goes to the ten largest clones.

Reading the germline V gene (reference sequence) gives CDR1 LNHNV and CDR2 YYDKDF. The CDR3 covers 16 residues, taking in both the cysteine and the phenylalanine. This entry keeps only the CDR3 DNA: 48 bases, framed from base 1. V loses 0 bases of germline sequence and J loses 4 bases, and the interval between the two ends is 13 bases. The origin of this receptor is a woman aged 40-49 years in good health and CMV-seropositive. Material: PBMCs. This sequence uses TRBV15 and TRBJ2-4; possibly the D gene is TRBD2, per 6 matching bases. The DNA sequence reads TGTGCCACCAGCAGAGAGGAGGGAGCCGTTAAAAACATTCAGTACTTC. This yields the protein CATSREEGAVKNIQYF.